The subject of this entry is one T cell receptor (beta chain). Its antigen is as yet unknown. MiXCR, run by TCRdb on the 5' RACE reads, gives a single entry per CDR3 protein. The table has almost 400,000 distinct CDR3 sequences, approximately 20% seen once; the top ten hold 15% to 20%. Germline loops: CDR1 SGHTA, CDR2 FQGNSA. V was pared by 0 bases and J by 2 bases, with 11 bases between. CDR3 size: 15 residues. This sample is part of a study of CD8 T cells in ankylosing spondylitis. Whole-study findings and limits: Peripheral blood samples showed relatively rare disease-linked clones, and these clones were CD8+. A motif of 7 to 9 highly homologous TCR beta variants was seen as apparently characteristic of ankylosing spondylitis blood. Reportedly, significant enrichment of disease-linked clones occurred in matched ankylosing spondylitis synovial fluid.

The sequencing sample was made of blood, either unsorted or a sorted T cell fraction (not recorded which). J is TRBJ2-7 and V is TRBV7-2, with D perhaps TRBD2 (6 bases). The sequence derives from a male donor with ankylosing spondylitis. DNA for the CDR3: TGTGCCAGCAGCTTAGCGTCCACTAGCCCCTACGAGCAGTACTTC. It is translated as CASSLASTSPYEQYF.